The rows below give T cell receptor beta chains drawn from one sample of a study of CD8+ T cells in alopecia areata. Here immunoSEQ multiplex PCR was the method, and the copy in TCRdb shows in-frame clones only, minus some. In the table there are about 190,000 clones, roughly 64% of which are singletons. The sample in question was CD4+ T cells sorted from blood, obtained at week 4, from a patient treated with tofacitinib. The origin of the receptors is a human donor with alopecia areata. Each CDR3 is given with its conserved first and last residue. The order of the fields is J gene, clone size, V gene, D gene, CDR3 DNA, CDR3 protein. A D gene is named only where the DNA matches it firmly. Clone size appears in some rows only: once, few, many, or a class for an expanded clone.

TRBJ1-2 NA TRBV9 NA TGTGCCAGCAGCCCAGAGAGTTCGAGAGCTAACTATGGCTACACCTTC CASSPESSRANYGYTF
TRBJ2-2 NA TRBV15 NA TGTGCCACCAGCAGAGATGTGGTCGGGGAGCTGTTTTTT CATSRDVVGELFF
TRBJ2-5 NA TRBV28 TRBD2 TGTGCCAGCAGCCGGGGGGTAGCGAACCAAGAGACCCAGTACTTC CASSRGVANQETQYF
TRBJ1-2 NA TRBV10-2 NA TGCGCCAGCGGAGGGACGGCCGACTATGGCTACACCTTC CASGGTADYGYTF
TRBJ2-3 NA TRBV9 NA TGTGCCAGCAGCGCCCGCTCCGGCACAGATACGCAGTATTTT CASSARSGTDTQYF
TRBJ2-3 NA TRBV5-6 TRBD2 TGTGCCAGCAGCTTCCCTAGCGGGGATACGCAGTATTTT CASSFPSGDTQYF
TRBJ2-3 once TRBV14 NA TGTGCCAGCAGCCCTCCTCAGGGACTCACAGATACGCAGTATTTT CASSPPQGLTDTQYF
TRBJ2-1 NA TRBV7-6 TRBD1 TGTGCCAGCAGCAACGGACAGGGGGCCTACAATGAGCAGTTCTTC CASSNGQGAYNEQFF
TRBJ2-5 few TRBV7-2 TRBD2 TGTGCCAGCAGCTGGGCTAGCGGGGGGGCAAAAGAGACCCAGTACTTC CASSWASGGAKETQYF
TRBJ2-2 once TRBV5-6 NA TGTGCCAGCATCCCGCTGTTCCGGGAGCTGTTTTTT CASIPLFRELFF
TRBJ2-7 NA TRBV30 NA TGTGCCTGGGGATTTGGACAGGAGCAGTACTTC CAWGFGQEQYF
TRBJ2-7 NA TRBV5-1 NA TGCGCCAGCACTCGGACAGAATTTACCTACGAGCAGTACTTC CASTRTEFTYEQYF
TRBJ2-1 NA TRBV15 NA TGTGCCACCAGCAGAGGACAGGCGGTCCACAATGAGCAGTTCTTC CATSRGQAVHNEQFF
TRBJ2-5 NA TRBV30 TRBD2 TGTGCCTGGAAACTAGCGGGGCCTACCGAGACCCAGTACTTC CAWKLAGPTETQYF
TRBJ2-3 NA TRBV29-1 TRBD1 TGCAGCGTTTGGACAGGGATCAGCACAGATACGCAGTATTTT CSVWTGISTDTQYF
TRBJ1-2 once TRBV19 NA TGTGCCAGTAGTGCTCTTACCAGTGGCTACACCTTC CASSALTSGYTF
TRBJ1-2 NA TRBV15 NA TGTGCCACCAGCAGAGACGGCACAGTTTCCGTGCTAAGCTATGGCTACACCTTC CATSRDGTVSVLSYGYTF
TRBJ2-7 once TRBV15 TRBD1 TGTGCCACCAGCCCTCGACAGGGGGGCGAGCAGTACTTC CATSPRQGGEQYF
TRBJ1-4 few TRBV7-9 TRBD1 TGTGCCAGCAGCTTAGATGGGACAGGGAAAAAACTGTTTTTT CASSLDGTGKKLFF
TRBJ2-7 NA TRBV30 TRBD1 TGTGCCTGGGGGACAGGGGCCTACGAGCAGTACTTC CAWGTGAYEQYF
TRBJ2-5 NA TRBV7-2 NA TGTGCCAGCAGCCCACGGGCTAGCGTTGGAGAGACCCAGTACTTC CASSPRASVGETQYF
TRBJ2-5 NA TRBV7-9 TRBD1 TGTGCCAGCAGCCACGACCTAGGGGGCGTTGAGACCCAGTACTTC CASSHDLGGVETQYF
TRBJ2-5 NA TRBV30 NA TGTGCCTGGAGTGAGGCCAGGGAGACCCAGTACTTC CAWSEARETQYF
TRBJ2-3 few TRBV2 TRBD2 TGTGCCAGCACTAAGGCGGGGGGAACAGATACGCAGTATTTT CASTKAGGTDTQYF
TRBJ1-1 NA TRBV25-1 NA TGTGCCAGCAGTGGATTGATCAGATCTGAAGCTTTCTTT CASSGLIRSEAFF
TRBJ1-2 NA TRBV7-2 NA TGTGCCAGCAGCCCCGACCGCAGTTATGGCTACACCTTC CASSPDRSYGYTF
TRBJ2-3 once TRBV29-1 NA TGCAGCGTTGAGGTTTTTACAGATACGCAGTATTTT CSVEVFTDTQYF
TRBJ2-3 few TRBV19 NA TGTGCCAGTAGTAAGGCGGCCGGGGCGGCAGATACGCAGTATTTT CASSKAAGAADTQYF
TRBJ1-4 NA TRBV5-1 TRBD1 TGCGCCAGCAGCCAAGACAGGGGAGCAACTAATGAAAAACTGTTTTTT CASSQDRGATNEKLFF
TRBJ2-6 NA TRBV10-3 NA TGTGCCATCAGTGAGGGCTCTGGGGCCAACGTCCTGACTTTC CAISEGSGANVLTF
TRBJ1-5 few TRBV7-2 NA TGTGCCAGCAGCTTAGCGCCCCATCAGCCCCAGCATTTT CASSLAPHQPQHF
TRBJ2-5 NA TRBV2 NA TGTGCCAGCTTCATTGGGAGTCCAGATCAAGAGACCCAGTACTTC CASFIGSPDQETQYF
TRBJ2-5 few TRBV5-1 NA TGCGCCAGCAGCTTGGTGGGGGGAGAGACCCAGTACTTC CASSLVGGETQYF
TRBJ2-2 few TRBV29-1 NA TGCAGCGTTGGGAACCCCGGGGAGCTGTTTTTT CSVGNPGELFF
TRBJ2-1 NA TRBV10-3 TRBD1 TGTGCCATCAGTCCCGGGACAGGTCCCTACAATGAGCAGTTCTTC CAISPGTGPYNEQFF
TRBJ2-3 many TRBV5-4 NA TGTGCCGAAAGTACAGGGATCACAGATACGCAGTATTTT CAESTGITDTQYF
TRBJ2-1 NA TRBV9 NA TGTGCCAGCAGCGTATCCGGGGGAGTCTCCTACAATGAGCAGTTCTTC CASSVSGGVSYNEQFF
TRBJ2-7 NA TRBV5-6 NA TGTGCCAGCAGCTTGGCGCAGCTCTACGGCGAGCAGTACTTC CASSLAQLYGEQYF
TRBJ1-1 few TRBV30 NA TGTGCCTGGAGTGTACTGAACACTGAAGCTTTCTTT CAWSVLNTEAFF
TRBJ1-6 NA TRBV29-1 TRBD1 TGCAGCGTGAGGGGACAGGCCGCCAATTCACCCCTCCACTTT CSVRGQAANSPLHF
TRBJ1-2 NA TRBV29-1 TRBD1 TGCAGCGTTGGTTCAGGCAGGGGGCCCGGCGGCTACACCTTC CSVGSGRGPGGYTF
TRBJ1-2 NA TRBV7-9 NA TGTGCCAGCAGCTTAGCGGGGGCGTTTACTTATGGCTACACCTTC CASSLAGAFTYGYTF
TRBJ1-2 NA TRBV25-1 TRBD1 TGTGCCAGCAGTGTGGGACAGACCACTGGCTACACCTTC CASSVGQTTGYTF
TRBJ2-3 few TRBV23-1 TRBD2 TGCGCTGTAGCGGGGGGAGATACGCAGTATTTT CAVAGGDTQYF
TRBJ2-7 few TRBV7-2 NA TGTGCCAGCAGCTTAGTGGTGGCTAGCGCCGAGCAGTACTTC CASSLVVASAEQYF
TRBJ1-3 NA TRBV5-6 NA TGTGCCAGCAGCTGGGGCCCGAGCTCTGGAAACACCATATATTTT CASSWGPSSGNTIYF
TRBJ2-7 NA TRBV5-1 NA TGCGCCAGCAGCCCAGATGGGTCTGCCGTCGGCGAGCAGTACTTC CASSPDGSAVGEQYF
TRBJ1-5 NA TRBV30 TRBD1 TGTGCCTGGAGCGACTACCGGCCTCGACAGGGAAATCAGCCCCAGCATTTT CAWSDYRPRQGNQPQHF
TRBJ2-5 few TRBV29-1 TRBD1 TGCAGTTGCACCGACGGGACAGCCTCCCAAGAGACCCAGTACTTC CSCTDGTASQETQYF
TRBJ2-5 NA TRBV11-3 NA TGTGCCAGCAGCTCCCGGACTACGCAAGAGACCCAGTACTTC CASSSRTTQETQYF
TRBJ2-3 NA TRBV5-6 NA TGTGCCAGCAGCTTGCGAGGGGGAACAGATACGCAGTATTTT CASSLRGGTDTQYF
TRBJ1-5 NA TRBV27 TRBD1 TGTGCCAGCAGTGGACAGGGTGGCAATCAGCCCCAGCATTTT CASSGQGGNQPQHF
TRBJ2-1 few TRBV11-2 TRBD1 TGTGCCAGCAGCCCTCCGGGACAGGTGGGGCCTGGGGCCTACAATGAGCAGTTCTTC CASSPPGQVGPGAYNEQFF
TRBJ1-2 few TRBV2 TRBD1 TGTGCCAGCAGCCCTGACACAGGGGCCTATGGCTACACCTTC CASSPDTGAYGYTF
TRBJ2-7 NA TRBV6-5 NA TGTGCCAGCAGTTTGGGACCGATCAGCTCCTACGAGCAGTACTTC CASSLGPISSYEQYF
TRBJ1-5 few TRBV7-2 NA TGTGCCAGCAGCTATGGTGGAGGCCGAAGCAATCAGCCCCAGCATTTT CASSYGGGRSNQPQHF
TRBJ2-5 NA TRBV9 TRBD1 TGTGCCAGCAGCGCACAGGGGGGAGAGACCCAGTACTTC CASSAQGGETQYF
TRBJ1-2 NA TRBV29-1 TRBD1 TGCAGCGTGGCGGACAGGGCGGAGTATGGCTACACCTTC CSVADRAEYGYTF
TRBJ2-5 NA TRBV30 NA TGTGCCTGGAGTATTCCAGGAGAGACCCAGTACTTC CAWSIPGETQYF